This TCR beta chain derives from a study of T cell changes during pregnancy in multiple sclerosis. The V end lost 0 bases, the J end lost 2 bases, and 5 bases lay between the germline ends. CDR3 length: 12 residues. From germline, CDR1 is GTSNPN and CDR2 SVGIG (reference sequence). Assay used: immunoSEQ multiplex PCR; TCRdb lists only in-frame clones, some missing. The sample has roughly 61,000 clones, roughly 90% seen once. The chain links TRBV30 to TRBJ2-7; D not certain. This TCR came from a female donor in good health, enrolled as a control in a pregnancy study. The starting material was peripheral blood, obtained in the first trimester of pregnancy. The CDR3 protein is CAWSVGAYEQYF. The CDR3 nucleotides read TGTGCCTGGAGTGTAGGAGCCTACGAGCAGTACTTC.